Listed below are T cell receptor beta chains from one sample, sequenced in a study of blood T cell repertoires in COVID-19. Assay: immunoSEQ multiplex PCR; the TCRdb copy retains only in-frame clones and omits some. The sample lists over 150,000 clones; roughly 86% were seen once. Source material: peripheral blood. These TCRs come from a man aged 40-49 years with active or convalescent COVID-19. Both conserved end residues are part of each CDR3.

J	V	CDR3
TRBJ2-1	TRBV11-3	CASSLDMFNEQFF
TRBJ1-5	TRBV12-5	CASGPDDSGQPQHF
TRBJ2-5	TRBV15	CATSTLGTGTVKTQYF
TRBJ1-1	TRBV28	CASQWRTGTWGTEAFF
TRBJ1-5	TRBV18	CASSPAGGGNQPQHF
TRBJ2-5	TRBV2	CASSGPGVETQYF
TRBJ1-1	TRBV10-2	CASSPGGLEAFF
TRBJ2-2	TRBV18	CASSWTSENTGELFF
TRBJ1-1	TRBV10-1	CAGPQGRTEAFF
TRBJ1-6	TRBV6-1	CASSETGSYNSPLHF
TRBJ1-1	TRBV5-4	CASSTDSRNTEAFF
TRBJ1-2	TRBV6-5	CASSYLRDRASEDTF
TRBJ1-5	TRBV7-9	CASSLAPLGQGYDQPQHF
TRBJ2-1	TRBV24-1	CATSDYGTSAEQFF
TRBJ2-4	TRBV4-3	CASSQDPILAKNIQYF
TRBJ1-2	TRBV28	CASSKQGAAYGYTF
TRBJ1-6	TRBV6-1	CASSDQQGTPLHF
TRBJ2-6	TRBV9	CASSPHISGANVLTF
TRBJ1-1	TRBV11-1	CASSLAGTVSTEAFF